A single sample gave rise to the 13 T cell receptor beta chains below, sequenced in a study of cytomegalovirus exposure and HLA in healthy donors. PCR involved 60 Vbeta and 13 Jbeta primers. TCRdb's copy holds only in-frame clones and misses some; the assay was immunoSEQ multiplex PCR. The data contain some 150,000 clones, more than 75% of them singletons. Sequencing used PBMCs. These receptors were obtained from a male donor in good health and CMV-seronegative.

In this sample, this clone turned up once. The chain couples TRBV7-2 to TRBJ2-2; no firm D call. The V gene's germline CDR1 is SGHTA and CDR2 FQGNSA. The CDR3 has 14 residues. V dropped 4 bases and J dropped 4 bases, with 10 bases sitting between them. The CDR3, as DNA: TGTGCCAGCAGCTACCTAGTGGGCACCGGGGAGCTGTTTTTT. Translating gives CASSYLVGTGELFF.

With respect to this clone: At one end the junction does not follow the germline gene, possibly because of a read error. The chain has TRBV7-7 and TRBJ2-5, with 12 bases lining up with TRBD2. CDR1 and CDR2 (germline): SSHAT, FNYEAQ (reference sequence). CDR3 length equals 14 residues. CDR3 residues: CASSRTSGVETQYF. CDR3 nucleotide sequence: TGTGCTAGCAGCCGGACTAGCGGGGTCGAGACCCAGTACTTC. The full variable domain, its missing parts supplied by reference TRBV7-7 and TRBJ2-5, is GAGVSQSPRYKVTKRGQDVTLRCDPISSHATLYWYQQALGQGPEFLTYFNYEAQPDKSGLPSDRFSAERPEGSISTLTIQRTEQRDSAMYRCASSRTSGVETQYFGPGTRLLVL.

The CDR3 nucleotides are TGCGCCAGCAGCCAGTCACTAGCGGGTATTCAAGATACGCAGTATTTT. It yields the protein CASSQSLAGIQDTQYF. The chain has TRBV4-1 and TRBJ2-3; 9 bases match TRBD2. Germline V gene sequence: CDR1 MGHRA, CDR2 YSYEKL. Trimming took 3 bases from V and 5 from J; bases not matched to a gene: 9. The CDR3 extends over 16 amino acids.

V usage is TRBV7-2 and J usage is TRBJ2-3, with 15 bases lining up with TRBD2. The length of the CDR3 is 17 residues. Germline-derived CDR1 and CDR2 are SGHTA and FQGNSA. J lost 3 bases, V lost 7 bases, and 8 bases had no gene match. CDR3 residues: CASKPGLAGGHTDTQYF. In nucleotides, the CDR3 is TGTGCCAGCAAACCGGGACTAGCGGGGGGCCATACAGATACGCAGTATTTT.

The chain has TRBV7-2 and TRBJ1-2; 7 positions agree with TRBD1. V trimming: 5 bases; J trimming: 3 bases; junction bases outside the gene matches: 9. The CDR3 length is 15 residues. Looked up from germline, CDR1 is SGHTA and CDR2 is FQGNSA. The CDR3 nucleotides are TGTGCCAGCAGCCACGTTGGACAGGCCCACTATGGCTACACCTTC. Translated: CASSHVGQAHYGYTF.

V usage is TRBV5-1 and J usage is TRBJ1-2; 7 nucleotides line up with TRBD1. V lost 7 bases and J lost 6; bases outside the gene matches: 9. Germline V gives CDR1 SGHRS, CDR2 YFSETQ. The CDR3 has 13 amino acids. The CDR3 is CASASGTVNGYTF. Written as DNA, the CDR3 is TGCGCCAGCGCTAGCGGGACAGTGAATGGCTACACCTTC.

This rearrangement joins TRBV9 to TRBJ1-4; the D gene is possibly TRBD1 (5 bases). Trimming shortened V by 0 bases and J by 4 bases, and 10 bases separated the two germline ends. The V gene's germline CDR1 is SGDLS and CDR2 YYNGEE. This CDR3 spans 15 amino acids. This CDR3 reads CASSVADSLNEKLFF. The CDR3 bases are TGTGCCAGCAGCGTAGCTGACAGTCTTAATGAAAAACTGTTTTTT.

This chain links TRBV7-2 with TRBJ2-5; D is unresolved. There are 13 residues in the CDR3. Trimming left V 5 bases short and J 5 bases short, with 12 bases between. The germline V gene encodes CDR1 SGHTA and CDR2 FQGNSA. CDR3 loop: CASSAMSLETQYF. In DNA, the CDR3 is TGTGCCAGCAGCGCCATGAGCTTGGAGACCCAGTACTTC.

The chain carries TRBV19 and TRBJ2-1; TRBD1 matches at 9 bases. V shed 7 bases, J shed 8 bases, and the junction held 9 bases outside the gene matches. This CDR3 contains 14 residues. CDR1 is LNHDA, CDR2 SQIVND, per germline (reference sequence). Written as DNA, the CDR3 is TGTGCCAGTACCCCGGGACAGGGTAGAGATGAGCAGTTCTTC. Translation gives CASTPGQGRDEQFF.

The chain couples TRBV11-3 to TRBJ1-5, with 9 bases fitting TRBD1. The CDR3 length is 15 residues. The J segment lost 5 bases and the V segment lost 5 bases, leaving 7 bases of the junction unmatched. CDR1 is SGHNT, CDR2 YENEEA, per germline. CDR3 coding DNA: TGTGCCAGCAGCCCCACAGGGGGCGCGGATCAGCCCCAGCATTTT. Its protein product is CASSPTGGADQPQHF.

This chain connects TRBV7-6 to TRBJ2-7; D may be TRBD1 (5 bases). There are 13 residues in the CDR3. Germline CDR1 reads SGHVS; CDR2 reads FNYEAQ. V was pared by 2 bases and J by 5 bases, with 10 bases between. The CDR3 sequence: CASSLRQRDEQYF. CDR3 nucleotides: TGTGCCAGCAGCTTAAGACAGCGCGACGAGCAGTACTTC.

The V and J genes are TRBV19 and TRBJ1-4; D is ambiguous. V was clipped by 2 bases and J by 6 bases, with 4 bases between them. Germline V lookup: CDR1 LNHDA, CDR2 SQIVND (reference sequence). The CDR3 has 12 residues. CDR3 residues: CASSIRDEKLFF. DNA for the CDR3: TGTGCCAGTAGTATACGGGATGAAAAACTGTTTTTT.

This chain links TRBV7-2 with TRBJ1-6, with TRBD1 as a possible D gene (6 bases). Trimming removed 5 bases from V and 0 bases from J, with 14 bases in between. This CDR3 region has 17 residues. The germline V gene encodes CDR1 SGHTA and CDR2 FQGNSA. The CDR3 loop reads CASSRGGGFSYNSPLHF. The CDR3 DNA reads TGTGCCAGCAGCAGGGGGGGCGGCTTCTCCTATAATTCACCCCTCCACTTT.